The next 25 T cell receptor beta chains were all read from a single sample in a study of cytotoxic CD8 clonotypes in ibrutinib-treated CLL (TCRdb year 2021). The library was prepared using the immunoSEQ multiplex PCR assay. TCRdb took this table from immuneACCESS and kept in-frame rearrangements with V and J called. Such tables lack part of the clones; where checked against another copy, unresolved V genes explain under half of the gap, and the rest is unexplained. The sample table shows roughly 53,000 clones, and 54% are seen once. About 24% of the sample lies in the top ten. The time point label on this specimen signifies: progressive disease on ibrutinib. This material consisted of PBMCs, taken at disease progression, from a patient treated with ibrutinib. The receptors were sampled from a human donor with chronic lymphocytic leukemia.

This rearrangement joins TRBV30 to TRBJ2-3, with 8 bases identical to TRBD2. Germline trimming cut 2 bases from V and 1 base from J; bases unmatched to any gene: 5. CDR3 length: 15 residues. Germline-derived CDR1 and CDR2 are GTSNPN and SVGIG (reference sequence). The CDR3 DNA reads TGTGCCTGGAGTTTTAGCGGGGTCGGCACAGATACGCAGTATTTT. It codes for CAWSFSGVGTDTQYF.

The chain joins TRBV7-2 to TRBJ2-7; possibly TRBD1 for D (5 bases). Trimming removed 3 bases at V and 4 bases at J, with 19 bases between. This CDR3 contains 16 residues. Germline loops: CDR1 SGHTA, CDR2 FQGNSA. CDR3 protein: CASSFTAGFQGYEQYF. CDR3 DNA: TGTGCCAGCAGCTTCACGGCAGGGTTTCAAGGATACGAGCAGTACTTC. Full variable domain (remainder filled in from reference TRBV7-2 and TRBJ2-7): GAGVSQSPSNKVTEKGKDVELRCDPISGHTALYWYRQSLGQGLEFLIYFQGNSAPDKSGLPSDRFSAERTGGSVSTLTIQRTQQEDSAVYLCASSFTAGFQGYEQYFGPGTRLTVT.

The chain employs TRBV6-5 and TRBJ1-5; no clear D gene. The CDR3 sequence is 12 residues long. CDR1 MNHEY and CDR2 SVGAGI come from the germline V gene. Trimming took 8 bases from V and 9 from J, leaving 14 bases between them. The CDR3 sequence is CASGMGYGPQHF. The CDR3 DNA reads TGTGCCAGCGGGATGGGTTATGGGCCCCAGCATTTT.

This clone was recorded a few times. The chain links TRBV19 to TRBJ1-2; D uncertain. In germline, CDR1 is LNHDA, CDR2 SQIVND (reference sequence). This CDR3 has 14 residues. V was clipped by 7 bases and J by 2 bases, with 14 bases between them. The CDR3, as DNA: TGTGCCAGTACCCCAACAGCAGAGAACTATGGCTACACCTTC. This sequence encodes CASTPTAENYGYTF.

The V gene is TRBV6-4, the J gene TRBJ1-1; D is uncertain. This CDR3 is 13 amino acids long. V was pared by 3 bases and J by 5 bases, with 10 bases between. Per germline, CDR1 MRHNA and CDR2 SNTAGT. The CDR3 nucleotides are TGTGCCAGCAGTGATGGGCCACTTACTGAAGCTTTCTTT. Protein product: CASSDGPLTEAFF.

The V and J genes are TRBV9 and TRBJ2-2; 9 bases align to TRBD1. V shed 4 bases, J shed 6 bases, and the junction held 4 bases outside the gene matches. Germline V gives CDR1 SGDLS, CDR2 YYNGEE. This CDR3 is built from 14 residues. This chain's CDR3 is CASSTRQGAGELFF. CDR3 in DNA: TGTGCCAGCAGCACGAGACAGGGGGCCGGGGAGCTGTTTTTT.

This clone was observed a handful of times. This chain links TRBV5-1 with TRBJ2-3, with 12 bases matching TRBD2. The CDR3 is 19 residues long. The J segment lost 4 bases and the V segment lost 0 bases, leaving 12 bases of the junction unmatched. CDR1 is SGHRS, CDR2 YFSETQ, per germline. For the CDR3, the DNA is TGCGCCAGCAGCTTGGGACTAGCGGGAGCGCCGGTTGGAGCAGATACGCAGTATTTT. Translating gives CASSLGLAGAPVGADTQYF.

This clone occurred a few times. The rearrangement joins TRBV27 to TRBJ1-6; 7 nucleotides align to TRBD1. The CDR3 consists of 14 residues. With 1 base clipped from V and 10 bases from J, the junction kept 4 bases outside the gene matches. Per germline, CDR1 MNHEY and CDR2 SMNVEV (reference sequence). As DNA, the CDR3 is TGTGCCAGCAGTTTATTTAGGGGACAGTCACCCCTCCACTTT. It is translated as CASSLFRGQSPLHF.

V and J are TRBV30 and TRBJ1-3; D is unclear. V lost 0 bases to trimming and J lost 0 bases, with 3 bases between them. This CDR3 is 13 amino acids long. Germline CDR1 GTSNPN, CDR2 SVGIG (reference sequence). DNA of the CDR3: TGTGCCTGGAGTGTCGCCTCTGGAAACACCATATATTTT. It specifies CAWSVASGNTIYF.

The sample holds many counts of this clone. V usage is TRBV4-1 and J usage is TRBJ2-3; 8 positions agree with TRBD1. This CDR3 contains 17 residues. Germline V gene data show CDR1 as MGHRA and CDR2 as YSYEKL. J was trimmed by 8 bases and V by 8 bases; bases with no gene match: 21. In DNA, the CDR3 is TGCGCCAGCGGACAGGGCCCTAACCGGGATCAAAAGGGTACGCAGTATTTT. Its translation: CASGQGPNRDQKGTQYF.

The chain joins TRBV9 to TRBJ1-4, with unresolved D. Germline V gives CDR1 SGDLS, CDR2 YYNGEE. The length of the CDR3 is 15 residues. V was trimmed by 4 bases and J by 7 bases, leaving 17 bases between them. The CDR3 bases are TGTGCCAGCAGCCCCGAAGGAGTTCCCTCTGAAAAACTGTTTTTT. Its protein is CASSPEGVPSEKLFF. Drawing the rest from reference TRBV9 and TRBJ1-4, the complete variable domain is DSGVTQTPKHLITATGQRVTLRCSPRSGDLSVYWYQQSLDQGLQFLIQYYNGEERAKGNILERFSAQQFPDLHSELNLSSLELGDSALYFCASSPEGVPSEKLFFGSGTQLSVL.

This chain uses TRBV27 with TRBJ1-5; 8 positions agree with TRBD1. Trimming took 2 bases from V and 0 from J; bases not matched to a gene: 3. Germline CDR1 is MNHEY and CDR2 is SMNVEV (reference sequence). This CDR3 contains 16 residues. The CDR3 region is CASSLGQGNSNQPQHF. Here the CDR3 DNA reads TGTGCCAGCAGTTTAGGACAGGGAAATAGCAATCAGCCCCAGCATTTT.

The V and J genes are TRBV5-6 and TRBJ2-2; 11 nucleotides line up with TRBD1. After removal of 3 bases from V and 5 bases from J, the junction contained 15 bases not matched to a gene. The CDR3 sequence is 19 residues long. Germline-derived CDR1 and CDR2 are SGHDT and YYEEEE. In nucleotides, the CDR3 is TGTGCCAGCAGCTCCAGGTCGCTGGACAGGGGGCGTGTAACCGGGGAGCTGTTTTTT. Amino acid sequence: CASSSRSLDRGRVTGELFF. The full variable domain, completed using reference TRBV5-6 and TRBJ2-2, is DAGVTQSPTHLIKTRGQQVTLRCSPKSGHDTVSWYQQALGQGPQFIFQYYEEEERQRGNFPDRFSGHQFPNYSSELNVNALLLGDSALYLCASSSRSLDRGRVTGELFFGEGSRLTVL.

J is TRBJ2-1 and V is TRBV28; D call uncertain. The V gene lost 6 bases and the J gene lost 6 bases, with 9 bases spanning the gap. The CDR3 sequence is 12 residues long. Looked up from germline, CDR1 is MDHEN and CDR2 is SYDVKM. CDR3 protein: CASSSIANEQFF. The CDR3 bases are TGTGCCAGCAGCTCCATCGCCAATGAGCAGTTCTTC.

This clone was detected a few times. This chain links TRBV30 with TRBJ1-2; tentative D call: TRBD1 (5 bases). The CDR3 extends over 11 amino acids. CDR1 is GTSNPN and CDR2 is SVGIG in the germline V gene (reference sequence). Trimming took off 4 bases at V and 2 bases at J, with 5 bases between the two ends. The CDR3 DNA reads TGTGCCTGGACAGGGAACTATGGCTACACCTTC. It is translated as CAWTGNYGYTF.

This chain links TRBV30 with TRBJ2-3, with no clear D. CDR3 length equals 16 residues. Germline V lookup: CDR1 GTSNPN, CDR2 SVGIG (reference sequence). V dropped 3 bases and J dropped 2 bases, with 18 bases sitting between them. In DNA form, the CDR3 reads TGTGCCTGGAGCCCGAAGCTCCCCGCCCCCACAGATACGCAGTATTTT. Amino acids: CAWSPKLPAPTDTQYF.

The rearrangement joins TRBV6-5 to TRBJ1-1; D is ambiguous. CDR1 is MNHEY and CDR2 is SVGAGI in the germline V gene. Trimming removed 0 bases at V and 9 bases at J, with 17 bases between. The CDR3 runs to 15 residues. The CDR3 nucleotides are TGTGCCAGCAGTTACTCGTGGGGTAGGGAATATCAAGCTTTCTTT. This sequence encodes CASSYSWGREYQAFF.

The rearrangement uses TRBV28 and TRBJ2-6; D not certain. The CDR3 loop spans 15 amino acids. Germline lookup yields CDR1 MDHEN and CDR2 SYDVKM. Trimming left V 6 bases short and J 2 bases short, with 11 bases between. The chain's CDR3 is CASSRSTPGANVLTF. CDR3 sequence (DNA): TGTGCCAGCAGCCGAAGTACTCCTGGGGCCAACGTCCTGACTTTC. Complete variable domain (other parts from reference TRBV28 and TRBJ2-6): DVKVTQSSRYLVKRTGEKVFLECVQDMDHENMFWYRQDPGLGLRLIYFSYDVKMKEKGDIPEGYSVSREKKERFSLILESASTNQTSMYLCASSRSTPGANVLTFGAGSRLTVL.

The V gene is TRBV27, the J gene TRBJ1-2; D remains ambiguous. CDR1 is MNHEY and CDR2 is SMNVEV in the germline V gene (reference sequence). V lost 2 bases, J lost 6 bases, and 13 bases lay in between. The CDR3 sequence is 14 residues long. CDR3 bases: TGTGCCAGCAGTTTAGTAGGGCAGCGGGATGGCTACACCTTC. Residues: CASSLVGQRDGYTF.

The genes are TRBV7-8 and TRBJ2-1, with a tentative D call TRBD2 (6 bases). Per germline, CDR1 SGHVS and CDR2 FQNEAQ. V lost 8 bases and J 9 bases, leaving 17 bases between the germline ends. The CDR3 extends over 13 amino acids. The CDR3 reads CASSLLRESEQFF. CDR3 in DNA: TGTGCCAGCTCCCTCCTACGGGAGTCTGAGCAGTTCTTC.

In its sample, this clone was seen a few times. The chain links TRBV25-1 to TRBJ2-2; the D gene is possibly TRBD1 (6 bases). Trimming pared 2 bases from V and 10 bases from J, leaving 14 bases between. The CDR3 is 14 amino acids. Per the germline V gene, CDR1 is MGHDK and CDR2 is SYGVNS. DNA for the CDR3: TGTGCCAGCAGTGAAGGGGGCAGCTCAGCGGAGCTGTTTTTT. Translated, it gives CASSEGGSSAELFF.

J is TRBJ2-3 and V is TRBV9, with 10 bases lining up with TRBD2. The germline gives CDR1 SGDLS, CDR2 YYNGEE. CDR3 length equals 16 residues. With 3 bases clipped from V and 4 bases from J, the junction kept 8 bases outside the gene matches. CDR3 nucleotide sequence: TGTGCCAGCAGCGCCCTTACTAGCGGGATGGCAGATACGCAGTATTTT. This codes for CASSALTSGMADTQYF.

V and J are TRBV18 and TRBJ2-3, with 10 nucleotides matching TRBD2. In germline, CDR1 is KGHSH, CDR2 LQKENI. The CDR3 runs 17 residues. V was clipped by 3 bases and J by 4 bases; unmatched bases: 10. This CDR3 is CASSPQQRGGLSDTQYF. In DNA, the CDR3 is TGTGCCAGCTCACCCCAACAGCGGGGGGGTTTATCAGATACGCAGTATTTT.

This rearrangement joins TRBV18 to TRBJ1-6; tentative D call: TRBD1 (6 bases). This CDR3 has 17 amino acids. V lost 1 base and J lost 6, with 16 bases in between. Per germline, CDR1 KGHSH and CDR2 LQKENI. CDR3 region: CASSPRPLGALNSPLHF. In DNA form, the CDR3 reads TGTGCCAGCTCACCACGACCCTTGGGGGCGCTTAATTCACCCCTCCACTTT. The whole variable domain, remainder taken from reference TRBV18 and TRBJ1-6, is NAGVMQNPRHLVRRRGQEARLRCSPMKGHSHVYWYRQLPEEGLKFMVYLQKENIIDESGMPKERFSAEFPKEGPSILRIQQVVRGDSAAYFCASSPRPLGALNSPLHFGNGTRLTVT.

This clone was observed many times. The chain combines TRBV30 with TRBJ2-7, with 11 bases identical to TRBD1. The CDR3 spans 13 residues. The ends lost 5 bases at V and 2 bases at J; junction bases unmatched: 2. Looked up from germline, CDR1 is GTSNPN and CDR2 is SVGIG (reference sequence). The chain's CDR3 is CAWRDRGTYEQYF. The CDR3 bases are TGTGCCTGGCGGGACAGGGGGACCTACGAGCAGTACTTC.